This T cell receptor (beta chain) appears in the sequencing data of a study of CD8 T cells in ankylosing spondylitis. On this clonotype itself: The antigen is not known.

TCRdb called the 5' RACE reads again in MiXCR, with one record for every CDR3 protein. The sample contains 750,000 to 850,000 distinct CDR3 sequences, approximately 10% of which appear only once. V was shortened by 5 bases and J by 11 bases, with 13 bases between the two germline ends. In germline, CDR1 is SGHAT, CDR2 FQNNGV. The CDR3 is made up of 13 amino acids. Overall study results and limits: Ankylosing spondylitis blood appeared to carry a characteristic TCR beta motif of roughly eight highly homologous variants. Clones linked to the disease showed a CD8+ phenotype. They occurred at relatively low frequencies in peripheral blood.

The sequenced sample was blood, either unsorted or a sorted T cell fraction (not recorded which). The clonotype comes from a male donor with ankylosing spondylitis. This chain uses TRBV11-2 with TRBJ1-6; D gene uncertain. The CDR3 nucleotides read TGTGCCAGCAGCGCCCGAATGGCTACACCCCTCCACTTT. Its protein product is CASSARMATPLHF.